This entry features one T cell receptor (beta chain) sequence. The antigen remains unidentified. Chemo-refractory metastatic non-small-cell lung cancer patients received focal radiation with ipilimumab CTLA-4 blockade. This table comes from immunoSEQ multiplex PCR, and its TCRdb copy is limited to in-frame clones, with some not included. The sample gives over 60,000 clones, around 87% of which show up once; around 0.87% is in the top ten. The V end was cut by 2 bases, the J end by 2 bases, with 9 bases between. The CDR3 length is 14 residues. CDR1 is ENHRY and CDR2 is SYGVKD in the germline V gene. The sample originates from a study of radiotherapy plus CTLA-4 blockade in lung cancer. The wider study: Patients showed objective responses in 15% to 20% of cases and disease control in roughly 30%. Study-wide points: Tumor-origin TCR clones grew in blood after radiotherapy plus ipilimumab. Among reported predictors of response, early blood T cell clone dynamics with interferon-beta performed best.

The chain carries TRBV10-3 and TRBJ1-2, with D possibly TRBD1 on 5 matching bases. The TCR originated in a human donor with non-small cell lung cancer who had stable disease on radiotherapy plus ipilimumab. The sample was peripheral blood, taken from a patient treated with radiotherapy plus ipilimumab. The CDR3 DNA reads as TGTGCCATCAGTGAGCAGGGTGGGAACTATGGCTACACCTTC. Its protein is CAISEQGGNYGYTF.